The rows below give T cell receptor beta chains drawn from one sample of a study of OX40 agonist ivuxolimab in advanced cancers. Libraries were prepared by immunoSEQ multiplex PCR; TCRdb keeps only in-frame clonotypes and omits some of them. The top ten hold 17% of the sample, which has around 68,000 clones, roughly 85% seen once. The sample was CD4+ or CD8+ T cells sorted from blood, taken in a trial of the OX40 agonist ivuxolimab. The receptors come from an adult with an advanced solid tumor such as melanoma, head and neck, liver or kidney cancer. Both conserved end residues are trimmed from each CDR3. A clone size is listed for some rows: how often the clone was seen (once, few, many), or a class if it is expanded.

14	TRBV5-6	TRBJ2-2	NA	ASSPPWDRSTGELF
14	TRBV5-5	TRBJ2-2	NA	ASSSTGATNTGELF
12	TRBV27	TRBJ2-3	NA	ASSFGRSTDTQY
17	TRBV28	TRBJ2-3	NA	ASSRGLAGGLRRGDTQY
13	TRBV28	TRBJ2-5	NA	ASSLGTSGKETQY
13	TRBV27	TRBJ1-4	NA	ASSFEQGANEKLF
9	TRBV29-1	TRBJ2-1	NA	SVASSNEQF
13	TRBV7-2	TRBJ2-5	NA	ASSLDRGGGETQY
14	TRBV28	TRBJ1-5	NA	ASNPDILYSNQPQH
14	TRBV19	TRBJ2-6	once	ASSIARETGANVLT
15	TRBV5-4	TRBJ2-3	NA	ASSSGLAGGSTDTQY
13	TRBV11-2	TRBJ2-7	few	ASSLVGQARHEQY
12	TRBV10-3	TRBJ1-6	NA	AISSRGRDSPLH
12	TRBV5-1	TRBJ2-2	NA	ASSLSPPTGELF
11	TRBV7-6	TRBJ2-7	NA	ASSPSGAYEQY
12	TRBV28	TRBJ2-7	NA	ASRTSGTLGEQY
9	TRBV6-5	TRBJ2-1	NA	ASSSLGGQF
13	TRBV28	TRBJ1-1	NA	ASSLGGTVNTEAF
12	TRBV19	TRBJ2-5	NA	ASTVGGNQETQY
14	TRBV6-1	TRBJ2-3	NA	ASSEGLAQSTDTQY